This TCR beta chain was found in a study of human T cells and chemical hapten exposure. Looking at the study overall: Per-sample TCR yield variation was attributed mainly to small pooled library volume differences.

Overall study results and limits: Those TCRs sitting above 1 in 1000 frequency stayed the same with DPC sensitization.

Extraction of total RNA was performed on unfractionated whole blood. The study used a library that attached unique molecular identifiers to individual cDNA molecules. Per the authors' pipeline: The median was about 89,000 TCRs per sample, ranging 23,224 to 690,600. TCRdb used MiXCR to reprocess the reads, holding one entry per CDR3 protein. These V and J calls are TCRdb output, not the study's own analysis. The sample includes about 120,000 distinct CDR3 sequences, 8.5% of them seen just once. Turning to this clonotype: Its antigen is currently unknown.

The CDR3 sequence is 16 residues long. V was cut by 6 bases and J by 0 bases, with 13 bases left in between. CDR1 is SGHNT, CDR2 YYREEE, per germline (reference sequence). The source of this sequence is a human donor in good health. Some clones in this sample may be carry-over from other donors' samples. The material sequenced was whole blood. V and J are TRBV5-4 and TRBJ2-6; tentatively, D is TRBD1 (7 bases). The CDR3 reads CASNGGTASGANVLTF. The DNA of the CDR3 is TGTGCCAGCAATGGGGGGACAGCCTCTGGGGCCAACGTCCTGACTTTC.